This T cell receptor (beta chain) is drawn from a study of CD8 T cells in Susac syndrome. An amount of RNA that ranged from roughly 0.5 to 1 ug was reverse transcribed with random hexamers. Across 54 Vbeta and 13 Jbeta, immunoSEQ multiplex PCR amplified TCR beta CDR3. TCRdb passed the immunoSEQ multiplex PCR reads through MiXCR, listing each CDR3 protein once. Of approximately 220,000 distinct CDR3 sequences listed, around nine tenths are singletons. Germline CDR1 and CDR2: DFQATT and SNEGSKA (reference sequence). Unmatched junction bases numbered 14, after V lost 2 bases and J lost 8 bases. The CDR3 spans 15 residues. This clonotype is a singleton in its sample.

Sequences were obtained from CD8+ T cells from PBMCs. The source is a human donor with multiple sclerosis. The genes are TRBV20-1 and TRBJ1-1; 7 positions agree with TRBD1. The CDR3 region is CSARYGTAGLSEAFF. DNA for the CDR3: TGCAGTGCTAGATACGGGACAGCGGGTTTATCCGAAGCTTTCTTT.